The source of this T cell receptor (beta chain) is a study of blood T cell repertoires in COVID-19 (dated by TCRdb to about 2020). About the full investigation: Samples from collaborators originated in the United States, Italy and Spain and spanned both the acute and convalescent phases of COVID-19. The repertoires were released in a freely available public database intended as a resource for research on the immune response to SARS-CoV-2. The samples were drawn from two sources: the first 160 participants of the ongoing ImmuneRACE study, and 1,000 to 1,500 subjects contributed by 6 global collaborators. Nearly every sample came with metadata listing a de-identified subject ID, COVID-19 status, age in years and sex. The dataset comprised deeply sampled blood TCRbeta repertoires from subjects exposed to, actively infected with, or recovered from COVID-19. The prospective study material was composed of cDNA or gDNA derived from T cells, B-cell-depleted T cells, or PBMCs. Where available, HLA class I and class II types were taken from metadata supplied by the sample provider and were not determined by assay-based typing. Beyond this particular receptor, the publication reports: The quantity of clinical and demographic metadata differed by source and by participant and was supplied without curation.

Whole blood was collected in K2EDTA tubes by collaborating institutions according to the institutions' own protocols. For TCRbeta analysis, collaborators shipped samples in one of three forms: frozen whole blood, isolated PBMCs, or DNA extracted from either of those sample types. TCRbeta CDR3 regions were amplified from genomic DNA by means of the immunoSEQ Assay, a bias-controlled multiplex PCR. For the original study's pipeline: Within the assay, amplification of reference gene primers was used to estimate how many nucleated cells each sample contained. To quantify the absolute abundance of each unique TCRbeta CDR3 rearrangement, sequence reads were collapsed and filtered. For each sample, productive Simpson clonality was calculated as the square root of Simpson's diversity index across productive rearrangements. TCRdb mirrors the immuneACCESS table, restricted to in-frame sequences. Some clones are absent from its copies; in checked studies, under half trace to an unresolved V gene, and the reason for the others is unknown. Clonal size and the V and J genes are those of that table, whereas D and trimming came from the DNA. In this sample the table shows about 400,000 clones, around 90% of which occur a single time. The ten largest clones add up to roughly 1.2% of the sample.

This clone was seen a handful of times. Its antigen specificity is not known. The input lacks base qualities; no much larger clone sits a single base away. Reading the germline V gene (reference sequence) gives CDR1 GTSNPN and CDR2 SVGIG. The CDR3 spans 15 residues, from the cysteine through the phenylalanine. Only the CDR3 portion is preserved as DNA: 45 bases, with reading frame beginning at the first base. Germline trimming: 8 bases from V, 1 base from J; junction bases outside gene matches: 9. This clonotype originated in a middle-aged man with acute or convalescent COVID-19. The sequenced material came from peripheral blood. The chain links TRBV30 with TRBJ2-3; the junction holds 10 bases that match TRBD2. The CDR3 region: CAGRGSGGGTDTQYF. The DNA reads TGTGCCGGAAGGGGGAGCGGGGGGGGCACAGATACGCAGTATTTT.